A single sample is the source of the 17 T cell receptor beta chains below, sequenced in a study of CD4 and CD8 cells across lung adenocarcinoma regions. Each CDR3 protein is one row after TCRdb ran MiXCR on the PCR reads. This table has around 25,000 distinct CDR3 sequences, around 50% appearing once. The sample was CD4+ T cells from the center of a lung tumor. Receptors were obtained from a male donor with lung adenocarcinoma. The CD4 and CD8 labels of this study may be unreliable.

Notes on this clonotype: A much more abundant neighbour one base away suggests this may be a read error. The chain is built from TRBV10-2 and TRBJ2-1, with D possibly being TRBD1 (6 bases). Trimming left V 11 bases short and J 10 bases short, with 24 bases between. Per germline, CDR1 WSHSY and CDR2 SAAADI. This CDR3 has 14 residues. CDR3 nucleotides: TGCGCCGTCCGGAGGACCCAGGGGACCTACGAGCAGTTCTTC. Encoded protein: CAVRRTQGTYEQFF.

This sequence joins TRBV14 and TRBJ2-3; D possibly uses TRBD1 or TRBD2 (5 bases each). TRBJ2-7 matches the DNA end more closely, so the J call is doubtful. Germline V lookup: CDR1 SGHDN, CDR2 FVKESK. The CDR3 has 15 residues. CDR3 bases: TGTGCCAGCAGCCCGGGTAGGGGAGCCAAAAACACGCAGTACTTC. As protein: CASSPGRGAKNTQYF.

This clonotype was seen many times. V gene TRBV9 combines with J gene TRBJ2-1; D is perhaps TRBD2 (7 bases). Germline V lookup: CDR1 SGDLS, CDR2 YYNGEE. V was trimmed by 0 bases and J by 7 bases, leaving 17 bases between them. This CDR3 contains 16 residues. CDR3: CASSVAGTTAGNEQFF. The CDR3 DNA sequence: TGTGCCAGCAGCGTAGCGGGGACAACAGCGGGAAATGAGCAGTTCTTC.

The chain combines TRBV6-1 with TRBJ2-3; D could derive from TRBD1 or TRBD2 (5 bases each). Trimming removed 4 bases from V and 8 bases from J, with 22 bases in between. The CDR3 contains 16 residues. Germline assignment: CDR1 MNHNS and CDR2 SASEGT. CDR3 nucleotide sequence: TGTGCCAGCAGTGGACTTGGGGCAGGGAGCACCGGTACGCAGTATTTT. Its protein product is CASSGLGAGSTGTQYF.

This clonotype occurred once. Sequence at one end of the junction differs from germline and may be a read error. The chain carries TRBV6-5 and TRBJ2-2; 7 bases match TRBD2. CDR1 is MNHEY, CDR2 SVGAGI, per germline. The CDR3 totals 13 residues. The CDR3 protein is CANSCANSGELFF. Here the CDR3 DNA reads TGTGCCAACAGTTGTGCGAACAGCGGGGAGCTGTTTTTC.

Relative to its sample, this clonotype is medium-sized. This CDR3 is CASSYGSIGLYGYTF. CDR3 bases: TGTGCCAGCAGTTACGGGTCAATCGGTCTATATGGCTACACCTTC. This chain uses TRBV6-6 with TRBJ1-2; no clear D gene. Germline lookup yields CDR1 MNHNY and CDR2 SVGAGI (reference sequence). The ends were cut back, 2 bases at V and 5 bases at J, with 15 bases in the middle. This CDR3 has 15 amino acids.

The sample holds one count of this clonotype. The chain couples TRBV6-1 to TRBJ2-1; D is unclear. This CDR3 comprises 13 residues. Germline values: CDR1 MNHNS, CDR2 SASEGT. Deletions cut 5 bases from V and 10 bases from J, with 15 bases between. The CDR3 is CASSPSQAYEQFF. CDR3 sequence (DNA): TGTGCCAGCAGTCCGAGTCAGGCGTACGAGCAGTTCTTC.

This clonotype was seen repeatedly, ten times or more. This sequence joins TRBV10-2 and TRBJ1-5, with 7 nucleotides matching TRBD1. The CDR3 totals 16 residues. Germline V CDR1 and CDR2: WSHSY, SAAADI. V trimming: 0 bases; J trimming: 5 bases; junction bases outside the gene matches: 7. The CDR3, as DNA: TGCGCCAGCAGTGAGTCGGACCAGGGGGTAGATCAGCCCCAGCATTTT. It specifies CASSESDQGVDQPQHF.

V gene TRBV20-1 combines with J gene TRBJ1-5, with D possibly matching TRBD1 (6 bases). Germline CDR1 DFQATT, CDR2 SNEGSKA (reference sequence). V lost 2 bases and J 0 bases, leaving 8 bases between the germline ends. The CDR3 sequence is 14 residues long. CDR3 coding DNA: TGCAGTGCTAGACCAGGGGATAGCAATCAGCCCCAGCATTTT. Translating it yields CSARPGDSNQPQHF.

The chain employs TRBV11-2 and TRBJ1-3; D call uncertain. CDR3 size: 14 residues. CDR1 and CDR2 (germline): SGHAT, FQNNGV. V gave up 4 bases and J gave up 1 base, with 8 bases separating them. Here the CDR3 reads CASSSDQSGNTIYF. The CDR3 coding sequence is TGTGCCAGCAGCTCGGACCAATCTGGAAACACCATATATTTT.

The V and J genes are TRBV7-3 and TRBJ2-1; a possible D gene is TRBD2 (6 bases). Germline CDR1 and CDR2: SGHTA and FQGTGA. The V end was cut by 5 bases, the J end by 9 bases, with 8 bases between. This CDR3 has 11 amino acids. This CDR3 is CASSPGSEQFF. The DNA for the CDR3 is TGTGCCAGCAGCCCCGGGAGTGAGCAGTTCTTC. The full variable domain, its missing parts supplied by reference TRBV7-3 and TRBJ2-1, is GAGVSQTPSNKVTEKGKYVELRCDPISGHTALYWYRQSLGQGPEFLIYFQGTGAADDSGLPNDRFFAVRPEGSVSTLKIQRTERGDSAVYLCASSPGSEQFFGPGTRLTVL.

This clonotype was observed a single time. The V and J genes are TRBV25-1 and TRBJ2-3, with D perhaps being TRBD1 or TRBD2 (5 bases each). The better agreement between TRBJ2-7 and the DNA end casts doubt on the J call. The CDR3 has 16 amino acids. Germline values: CDR1 MGHDK, CDR2 SYGVNS. The CDR3 protein is CASSESRVSDTDMQYF. The CDR3 DNA follows: TGTGCCAGCAGTGAATCGCGGGTGTCGGACACAGATATGCAGTACTTC.

The chain has TRBV18 and TRBJ2-5; 7 positions match TRBD1. Germline assignment: CDR1 KGHSH and CDR2 LQKENI. This CDR3 has 14 residues. The junction had 5 bases not matched to a gene; V was cut back by 3 bases and J by 4 bases. This CDR3 is CASSPTTGRETQYF. In DNA form, the CDR3 reads TGTGCCAGCTCACCTACGACAGGGAGAGAGACCCAGTACTTC.

V and J are TRBV27 and TRBJ2-4; D not resolved. The CDR3 is 12 residues long. V lost 9 bases and J lost 13, with 19 bases in between. CDR1 and CDR2 (germline): MNHEY, SMNVEV (reference sequence). In DNA form, the CDR3 reads TGTGCCAGGCGCCGAGGCTCAGATACGCAGTACTTC. Translating gives CARRRGSDTQYF.

As to this clonotype: Sequence at one end of the junction differs from germline and may be a read error. The gene calls are TRBV5-1 and TRBJ2-3; D gene ambiguous. Germline V gene lookup returns CDR1 SGHRS and CDR2 YFSETQ. The CDR3 spans 16 residues. The CDR3 loop reads CASSPWGQLTTDTQYF. CDR3 in DNA: TGCGCCAGCAGCCCGTGGGGTCAGCTTACCACAGACACGCAGTATTTC.

This clonotype was counted at least ten times. The chain has TRBV6-1 and TRBJ2-1; TRBD1 might be the D (5 bases). The J call is uncertain, as TRBJ2-7 better fits the DNA end. This CDR3 comprises 12 residues. Germline loops: CDR1 MNHNS, CDR2 SASEGT. This CDR3 reads CASRSGLGEQYF. Here the CDR3 DNA reads TGTGCCAGCAGGTCAGGGCTCGGAGAGCAGTACTTC.

This clonotype was recorded many times. The chain's CDR3 is CASSSKISGSPDTQYF. The CDR3 bases are TGTGCCAGCAGTTCGAAAATTAGCGGGAGTCCAGATACGCAGTATTTT. The chain couples TRBV27 to TRBJ2-3; 9 nucleotides line up with TRBD2. Trimming took 4 bases from V and 4 from J; bases not matched to a gene: 9. CDR1 is MNHEY and CDR2 is SMNVEV in the germline V gene (reference sequence). The CDR3 sequence is 16 residues long.